This T cell receptor beta chain was sequenced for a study of CD8+ T cells in alopecia areata. Findings and limits, study-wide: Scalp repertoires also include resident alphabeta T cells from normal skin.

There are 17 residues in the CDR3. J gave up 5 bases and V 0 bases, and 7 bases lay outside the gene matches. As the sequencing template, cDNA was produced by extracting RNA and reverse transcribing it. TCRdb's table, derived via immunoSEQ multiplex PCR, lists solely in-frame clones and lacks some. The data show 9,500 to 15,000 clones, 56% seen once. Collection of lesional scalp punch biopsies and peripheral blood was performed in alopecia areata patients. This clone is termed medium-sized. The antigen is not known. The chain employs TRBV23-1 and TRBJ2-5, with 12 bases fitting TRBD2. Being an ORF, TRBV23-1 has a function that is uncertain. Specimen: skin. This TCR came from a human donor with alopecia areata. CDR3 DNA: TGCGCCAGCAGTCAATCACCTAGCGGGAGGGCCGGTGAGACCCAGTACTTC. This encodes CASSQSPSGRAGETQYF.